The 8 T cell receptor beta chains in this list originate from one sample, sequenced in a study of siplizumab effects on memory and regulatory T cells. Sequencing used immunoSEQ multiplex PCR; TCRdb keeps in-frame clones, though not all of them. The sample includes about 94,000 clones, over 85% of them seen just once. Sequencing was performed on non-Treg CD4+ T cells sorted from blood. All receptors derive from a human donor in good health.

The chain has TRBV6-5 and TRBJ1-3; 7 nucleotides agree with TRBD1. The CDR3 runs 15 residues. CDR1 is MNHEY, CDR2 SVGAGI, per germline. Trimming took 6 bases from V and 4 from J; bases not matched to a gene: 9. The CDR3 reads CASSPDRVGGNTIYF. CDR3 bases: TGTGCCAGCAGCCCAGACAGGGTTGGAGGAAACACCATATATTTT.

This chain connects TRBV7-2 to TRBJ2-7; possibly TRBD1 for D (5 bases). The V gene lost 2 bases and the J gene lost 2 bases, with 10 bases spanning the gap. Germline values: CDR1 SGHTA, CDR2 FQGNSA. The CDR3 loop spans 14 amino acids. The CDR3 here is CASSLQDKPYEQYF. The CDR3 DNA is TGTGCCAGCAGCTTACAGGACAAACCCTACGAGCAGTACTTC.

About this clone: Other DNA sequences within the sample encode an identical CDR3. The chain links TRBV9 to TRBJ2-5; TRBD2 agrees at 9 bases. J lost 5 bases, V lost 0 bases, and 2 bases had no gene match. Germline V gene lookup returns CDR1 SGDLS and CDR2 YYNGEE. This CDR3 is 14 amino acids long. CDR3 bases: TGTGCCAGCAGCGTAGGGACTAGCGTGGAGACCCAGTACTTC. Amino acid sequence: CASSVGTSVETQYF.

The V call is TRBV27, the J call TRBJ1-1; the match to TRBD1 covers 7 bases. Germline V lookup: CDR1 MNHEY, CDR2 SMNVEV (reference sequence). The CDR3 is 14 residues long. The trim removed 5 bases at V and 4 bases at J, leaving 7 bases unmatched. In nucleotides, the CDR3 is TGTGCCAGCAGTGCCCGTACAGGGGCCACTGAAGCTTTCTTT. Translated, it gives CASSARTGATEAFF.

CDR3 in amino acids: CASSLDWASRGTDTQYF. CDR3 nucleotide sequence: TGTGCCAGCAGCTTAGACTGGGCCTCTCGGGGCACAGATACGCAGTATTTT. The V and J genes are TRBV7-2 and TRBJ2-3; D gene ambiguous. From germline, CDR1 is SGHTA and CDR2 FQGNSA. Trimming removed 1 base from V and 1 base from J, with 15 bases in between. There are 17 residues in the CDR3.

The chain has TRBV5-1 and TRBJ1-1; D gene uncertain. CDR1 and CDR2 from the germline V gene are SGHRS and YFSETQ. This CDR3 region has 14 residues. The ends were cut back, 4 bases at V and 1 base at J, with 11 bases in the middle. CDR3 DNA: TGCGCCAGCAGCACGACCGGGAGGAACACTGAAGCTTTCTTT. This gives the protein CASSTTGRNTEAFF.

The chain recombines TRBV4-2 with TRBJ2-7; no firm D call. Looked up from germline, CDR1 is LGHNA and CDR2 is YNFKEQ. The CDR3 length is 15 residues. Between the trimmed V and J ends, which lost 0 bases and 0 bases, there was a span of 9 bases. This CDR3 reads CASSQEMHASYEQYF. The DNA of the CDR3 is TGTGCCAGCAGCCAAGAAATGCACGCCTCCTACGAGCAGTACTTC.

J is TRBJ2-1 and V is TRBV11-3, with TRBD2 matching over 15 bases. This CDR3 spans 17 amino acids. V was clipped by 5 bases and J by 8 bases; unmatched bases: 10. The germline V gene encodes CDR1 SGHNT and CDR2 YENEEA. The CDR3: CASSRRTSGRGWDEQFF. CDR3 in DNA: TGTGCCAGCAGCAGACGGACTAGCGGGAGGGGATGGGATGAGCAGTTCTTC.